This T cell receptor (beta chain) comes out of a study of blood T cell repertoires in COVID-19 (dated by TCRdb to about 2020). Study-level background: Samples covering the acute and convalescent phases of COVID-19 were provided by collaborators in the United States, Italy and Spain. Where available, HLA class I and class II types were taken from metadata supplied by the sample provider and were not determined by assay-based typing. Deeply sampled blood TCRbeta repertoires from subjects exposed to, actively infected with, or recovered from COVID-19 were included in the dataset. The samples were drawn from two sources: the first 160 participants of the ongoing ImmuneRACE study, and 1,254 subjects contributed by 6 global collaborators. The prospective study material was composed of cDNA or gDNA derived from T cells, B-cell-depleted T cells, or PBMCs. Nearly every sample came with metadata listing a de-identified subject ID, COVID-19 status, age in years and sex. The repertoires were released in a freely available public database meant as a resource for research on the immune response to SARS-CoV-2.

CDR1 and CDR2, per the germline V gene (reference sequence), are SGHKS and YYEKEE. V is cut by 5 bases and J by 6 bases, and the space between the germline ends is 11 bases. Counted from cysteine to phenylalanine, this CDR3 has 12 amino acids. The CDR3 DNA has 36 bases and is translated from base 1. Notes on this clone: This clone's antigen is unknown. The input lacks base qualities; no much larger clone sits a single base away.

General study outcomes and caveats: The quantity of clinical and demographic metadata differed by source and by participant and was supplied without curation.

Each collaborating institution followed its own protocols to collect whole blood in K2EDTA tubes. For TCRbeta analysis, collaborator samples were shipped as frozen whole blood, as isolated PBMCs, or as DNA extracted from either sample type. TCRbeta CDR3 regions were amplified from genomic DNA by means of the immunoSEQ Assay, a bias-controlled multiplex PCR. The original pipeline was this. Within the assay, amplification of reference gene primers was used to estimate how many nucleated cells each sample contained. Sequence reads were collapsed and filtered to measure the absolute abundance of every unique TCRbeta CDR3 rearrangement. Productive Simpson clonality was computed per sample as the square root of Simpson's diversity index over productive rearrangements. What TCRdb holds here is the immuneACCESS table cut down to in-frame rearrangements. Part of the clones is not present; checked against another copy, under half of the missing clones reflect an unresolved V gene, and the others are unexplained. The V and J calls and clone size are taken from that table; D and trimming were inferred from the DNA. Here the sample has about 170,000 clones; roughly 87% occur a single time. The ten largest clones take up about 8.4% of the sample.

This clonotype was obtained from a woman in her 70s with acute or convalescent COVID-19. The chain joins TRBV5-5 to TRBJ1-2; the D gene is unclear. Sequenced: peripheral blood. The CDR3 region reads CASRERMDGYTF. In nucleotide form, the sequence is TGTGCCAGCAGGGAGAGAATGGATGGCTACACCTTC. Here the CDR3 is joined to the reference TRBV5-5 and TRBJ1-2 genes, and the full variable domain is: DAGVTQSPTHLIKTRGQQVTLRCSPISGHKSVSWYQQVLGQGPQFIFQYYEKEERGRGNFPDRFSARQFPNYSSELNVNALLLGDSALYLCASRERMDGYTFGSGTRLTVV.